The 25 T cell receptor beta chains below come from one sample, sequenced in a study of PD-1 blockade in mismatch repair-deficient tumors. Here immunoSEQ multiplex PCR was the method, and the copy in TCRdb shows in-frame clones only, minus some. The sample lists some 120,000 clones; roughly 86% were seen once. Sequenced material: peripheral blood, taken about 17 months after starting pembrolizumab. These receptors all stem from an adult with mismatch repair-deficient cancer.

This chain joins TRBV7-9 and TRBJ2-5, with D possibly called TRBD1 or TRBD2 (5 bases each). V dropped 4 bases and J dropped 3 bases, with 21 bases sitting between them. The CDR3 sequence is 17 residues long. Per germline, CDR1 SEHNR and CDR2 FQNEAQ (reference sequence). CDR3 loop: CASSSNHRDRNKETQYF. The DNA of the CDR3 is TGTGCCAGCAGCTCGAACCACCGGGACCGGAATAAAGAGACCCAGTACTTC.

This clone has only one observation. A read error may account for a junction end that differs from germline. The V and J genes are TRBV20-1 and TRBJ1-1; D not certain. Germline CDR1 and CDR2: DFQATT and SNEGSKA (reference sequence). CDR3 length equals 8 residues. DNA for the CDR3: TGCAGTGCTAGAGTTGACCAGTGG. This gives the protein CSARVDQW.

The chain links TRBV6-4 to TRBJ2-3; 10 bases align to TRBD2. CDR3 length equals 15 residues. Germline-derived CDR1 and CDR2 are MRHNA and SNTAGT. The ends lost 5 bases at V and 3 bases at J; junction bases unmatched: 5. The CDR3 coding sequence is TGTGCCAGCAGTCCATCTAGCGGGAGAACAGATACGCAGTATTTT. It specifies CASSPSSGRTDTQYF.

Here the CDR3 reads CASSLRAGGYTEAFF. The CDR3 coding sequence is TGTGCCAGCAGCTTGCGGGCGGGGGGCTACACTGAAGCTTTCTTT. This chain joins TRBV5-4 and TRBJ1-1; D perhaps matches TRBD1 (6 bases). V lost 1 base and J 3 bases, leaving 13 bases between the germline ends. The germline gives CDR1 SGHNT, CDR2 YYREEE (reference sequence). The CDR3 extends over 15 amino acids.

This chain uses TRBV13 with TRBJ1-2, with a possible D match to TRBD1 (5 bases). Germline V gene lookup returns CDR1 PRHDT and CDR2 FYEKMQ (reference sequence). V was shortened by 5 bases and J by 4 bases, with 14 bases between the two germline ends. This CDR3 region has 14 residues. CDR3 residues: CASSQGPTLYGYTF. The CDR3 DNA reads TGTGCCAGCAGCCAGGGACCGACGCTCTATGGCTACACCTTC.

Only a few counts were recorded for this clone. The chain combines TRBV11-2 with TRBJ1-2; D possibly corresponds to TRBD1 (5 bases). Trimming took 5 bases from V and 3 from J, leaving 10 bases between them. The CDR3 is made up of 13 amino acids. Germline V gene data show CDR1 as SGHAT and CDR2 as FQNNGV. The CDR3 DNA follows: TGTGCCAGCAGCCCCCAGGGTGACTATGGCTACACCTTC. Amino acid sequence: CASSPQGDYGYTF.

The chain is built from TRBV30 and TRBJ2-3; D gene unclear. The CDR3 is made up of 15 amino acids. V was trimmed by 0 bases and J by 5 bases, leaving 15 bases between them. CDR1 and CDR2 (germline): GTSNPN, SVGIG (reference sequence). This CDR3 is CAWSVPSLRRDTQYF. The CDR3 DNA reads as TGTGCCTGGAGTGTCCCTAGTCTAAGGCGAGATACGCAGTATTTT.

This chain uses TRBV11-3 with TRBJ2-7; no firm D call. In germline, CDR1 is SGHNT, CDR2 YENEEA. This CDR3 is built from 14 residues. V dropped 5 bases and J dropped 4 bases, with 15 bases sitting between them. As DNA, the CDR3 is TGTGCCAGCAGCGGAGAGGTAGGGTCTTACGAGCAGTACTTC. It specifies CASSGEVGSYEQYF.

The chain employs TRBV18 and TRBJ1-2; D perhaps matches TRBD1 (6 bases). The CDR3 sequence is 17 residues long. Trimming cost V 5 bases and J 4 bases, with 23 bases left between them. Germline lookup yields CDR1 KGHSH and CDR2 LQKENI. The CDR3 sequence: CASSSAGGLGGSYGYTF. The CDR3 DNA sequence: TGTGCCAGCTCAAGCGCTGGGGGCCTCGGAGGTAGCTATGGCTACACCTTC.

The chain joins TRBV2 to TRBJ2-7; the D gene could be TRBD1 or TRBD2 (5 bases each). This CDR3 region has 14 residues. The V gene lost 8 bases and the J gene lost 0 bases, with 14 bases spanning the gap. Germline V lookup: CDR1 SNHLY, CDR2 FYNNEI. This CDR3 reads CASGDRAVSYEQYF. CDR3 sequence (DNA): TGTGCCAGCGGAGACAGAGCGGTCTCCTACGAGCAGTACTTC.

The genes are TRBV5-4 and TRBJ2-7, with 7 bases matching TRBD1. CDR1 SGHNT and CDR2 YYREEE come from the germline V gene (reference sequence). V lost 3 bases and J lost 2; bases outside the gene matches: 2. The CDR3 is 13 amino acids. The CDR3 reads CASSWGQTYEQYF. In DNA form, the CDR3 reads TGTGCCAGCAGCTGGGGACAGACCTACGAGCAGTACTTC. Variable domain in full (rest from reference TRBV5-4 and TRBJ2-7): ETGVTQSPTHLIKTRGQQVTLRCSSQSGHNTVSWYQQALGQGPQFIFQYYREEENGRGNFPPRFSGLQFPNYSSELNVNALELDDSALYLCASSWGQTYEQYFGPGTRLTVT.

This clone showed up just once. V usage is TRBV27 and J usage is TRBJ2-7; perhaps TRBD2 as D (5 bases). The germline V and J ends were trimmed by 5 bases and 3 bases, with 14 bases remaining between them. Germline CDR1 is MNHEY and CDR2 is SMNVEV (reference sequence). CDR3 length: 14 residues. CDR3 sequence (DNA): TGTGCCAGCAGTCCCAGAGGGCCCTTCTACGAGCAGTACTTC. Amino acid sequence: CASSPRGPFYEQYF.

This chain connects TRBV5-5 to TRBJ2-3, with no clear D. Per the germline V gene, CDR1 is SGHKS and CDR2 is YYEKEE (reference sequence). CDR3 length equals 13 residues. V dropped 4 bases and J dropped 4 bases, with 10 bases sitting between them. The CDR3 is CASSGPRADTQYF. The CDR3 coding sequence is TGTGCCAGCAGCGGGCCTCGGGCAGATACGCAGTATTTT.

CDR3 loop: CASSLVWAGNTIYF. CDR3 sequence (DNA): TGTGCCAGCAGCTTAGTCTGGGCTGGAAACACCATATATTTT. The rearrangement joins TRBV7-9 to TRBJ1-3; D not resolved. Germline lookup yields CDR1 SEHNR and CDR2 FQNEAQ (reference sequence). The CDR3 runs to 14 residues. V was trimmed by 1 base and J by 2 bases, leaving 6 bases between them.

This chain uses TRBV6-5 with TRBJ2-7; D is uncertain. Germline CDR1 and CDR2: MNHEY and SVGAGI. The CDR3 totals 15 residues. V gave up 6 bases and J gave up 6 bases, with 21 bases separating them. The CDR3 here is CASSRQPRTASEQYF. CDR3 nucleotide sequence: TGTGCCAGCAGCCGCCAGCCCCGAACCGCCAGCGAGCAGTACTTC.

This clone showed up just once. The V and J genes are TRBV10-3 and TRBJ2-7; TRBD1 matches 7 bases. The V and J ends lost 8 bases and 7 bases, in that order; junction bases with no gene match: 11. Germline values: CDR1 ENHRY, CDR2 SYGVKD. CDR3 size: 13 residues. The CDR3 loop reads CAIRGRGLVEQYF. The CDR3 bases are TGTGCCATCCGGGGCAGGGGGTTAGTTGAGCAGTACTTC.

The CDR3 DNA reads TGTGCCAGCACGCTCGCTCCGAACACCGGGGAGCTGTTTTTT. It specifies CASTLAPNTGELFF. The chain recombines TRBV27 with TRBJ2-2, with no clear D. The germline gives CDR1 MNHEY, CDR2 SMNVEV (reference sequence). The CDR3 has 14 residues. The germline V and J ends were trimmed by 7 bases and 0 bases, with 9 bases remaining between them.

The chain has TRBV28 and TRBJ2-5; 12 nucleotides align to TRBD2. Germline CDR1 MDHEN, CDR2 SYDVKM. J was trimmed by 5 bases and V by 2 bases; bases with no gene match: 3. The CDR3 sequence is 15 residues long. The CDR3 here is CASSLLAGGKETQYF. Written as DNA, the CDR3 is TGTGCCAGCAGTTTACTAGCGGGAGGGAAGGAGACCCAGTACTTC. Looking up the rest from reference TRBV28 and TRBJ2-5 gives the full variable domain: DVKVTQSSRYLVKRTGEKVFLECVQDMDHENMFWYRQDPGLGLRLIYFSYDVKMKEKGDIPEGYSVSREKKERFSLILESASTNQTSMYLCASSLLAGGKETQYFGPGTRLLVL.

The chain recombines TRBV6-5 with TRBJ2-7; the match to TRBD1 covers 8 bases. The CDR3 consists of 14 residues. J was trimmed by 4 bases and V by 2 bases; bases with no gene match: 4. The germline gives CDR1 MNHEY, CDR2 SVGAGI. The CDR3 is CASSYQGASYEQYF. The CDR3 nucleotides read TGTGCCAGCAGTTACCAGGGGGCGTCATACGAGCAGTACTTC.

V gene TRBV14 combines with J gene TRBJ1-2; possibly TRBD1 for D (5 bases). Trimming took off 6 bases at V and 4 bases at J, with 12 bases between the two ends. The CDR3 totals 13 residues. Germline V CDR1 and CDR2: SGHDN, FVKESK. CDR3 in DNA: TGTGCCAGCAGTCGGGGGTTACGCTATGGCTACACCTTC. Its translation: CASSRGLRYGYTF. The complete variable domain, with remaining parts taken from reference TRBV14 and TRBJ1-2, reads EAGVTQFPSHSVIEKGQTVTLRCDPISGHDNLYWYRRVMGKEIKFLLHFVKESKQDESGMPNNRFLAERTGGTYSTLKVQPAELEDSGVYFCASSRGLRYGYTFGSGTRLTVV.

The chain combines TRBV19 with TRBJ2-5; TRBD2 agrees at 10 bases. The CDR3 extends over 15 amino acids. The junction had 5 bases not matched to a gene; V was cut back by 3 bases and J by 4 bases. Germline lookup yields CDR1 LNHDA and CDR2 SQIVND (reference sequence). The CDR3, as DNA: TGTGCCAGTAGTATCCTAGCGGGAGACTCAGAGACCCAGTACTTC. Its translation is CASSILAGDSETQYF.

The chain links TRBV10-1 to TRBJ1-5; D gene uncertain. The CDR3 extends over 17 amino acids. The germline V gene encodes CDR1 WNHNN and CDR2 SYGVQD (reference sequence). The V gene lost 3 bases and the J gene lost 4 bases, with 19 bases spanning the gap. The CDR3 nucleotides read TGCGCCAGCAGTGAAATACCGGGTCCTGACCAAAATCAGCCCCAGCATTTT. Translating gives CASSEIPGPDQNQPQHF.

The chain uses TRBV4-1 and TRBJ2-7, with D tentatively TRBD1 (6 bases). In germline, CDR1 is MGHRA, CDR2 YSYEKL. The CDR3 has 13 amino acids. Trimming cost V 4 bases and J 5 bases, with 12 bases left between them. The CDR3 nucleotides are TGCGCCAGCAGCCCAACAGGGCTCGACGAGCAGTACTTC. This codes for CASSPTGLDEQYF.

In DNA, the CDR3 is TGCGCCAGCAGCCCTGCTAGCGGGGGTACCGGGGAGCTGTTTTTT. This translates into CASSPASGGTGELFF. The V and J genes are TRBV4-1 and TRBJ2-2, with TRBD2 matching over 10 bases. The CDR3 consists of 15 residues. The germline CDR1 and CDR2 sequences are MGHRA and YSYEKL. Germline trimming cut 4 bases from V and 5 bases from J; bases unmatched to any gene: 4.

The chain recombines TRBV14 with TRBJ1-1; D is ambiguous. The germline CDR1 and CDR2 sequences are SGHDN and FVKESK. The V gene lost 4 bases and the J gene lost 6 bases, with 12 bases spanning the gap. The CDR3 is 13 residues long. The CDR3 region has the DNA TGTGCCAGCAGCCCCTTCCGGGGTTCTGAAGCTTTCTTT. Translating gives CASSPFRGSEAFF.